The sequence of this T cell receptor beta chain was determined in a study of T and B cells in COVID-19 patients. Notes on the study in general: The recovered cohort had thousands of exclusive TCR clusters, including 31 low generation probability clusters.

TRB was amplified from roughly 250-500 ng of blood genomic DNA. This clonotype was seen a few times. What it recognizes is unknown. Multiplex PCR with BIOMED2 TRB-A/B primer pools amplified TRB rearrangements. From the multiplex PCR reads, TCRdb called clonotypes with MiXCR, one entry per CDR3 protein. The table includes 20,000 or so distinct CDR3 sequences, roughly 36% detected once. Deletions cut 2 bases from V and 7 bases from J, with 11 bases between. The germline V gene has CDR1 SGHKS and CDR2 YYEKEE (reference sequence). This CDR3 region has 13 residues. The specimen was blood. The source of this sequence is a human donor with active COVID-19. The J gene is TRBJ2-3, the V gene TRBV5-5; D gene unclear. In DNA, the CDR3 is TGTGCCAGCAGCTTCCCTGCAACGAATACGCAGTATTTT. Amino acid sequence: CASSFPATNTQYF.